This T cell receptor beta chain comes out of a study of blood T cell repertoires in COVID-19 (dated by TCRdb to 2018 to 2021). Study-wide context: Samples covering the acute and convalescent phases of COVID-19 were provided by collaborators in the United States, Italy and Spain. The samples were drawn from the first 160 participants of the ongoing ImmuneRACE study and from roughly 1,300 subjects provided by 6 global collaborators. The sample metadata nearly always contained a de-identified subject ID, COVID-19 status, age in years and sex. Subjects who had been exposed to COVID-19, were actively infected with it, or had recovered from it provided the deeply sampled blood TCRbeta repertoires that made up the dataset. The prospective study material was composed of cDNA or gDNA derived from T cells, B-cell-depleted T cells, or PBMCs. Where HLA class I and class II types were available, the types were taken from metadata supplied by the sample provider, not from assay-based typing. The repertoires were released in a freely available public database meant as a resource for research on the immune response to SARS-CoV-2.

The immunoSEQ Assay, a bias-controlled multiplex PCR, was used to amplify TCRbeta CDR3 regions from genomic DNA. The study's own analysis went as follows. The number of nucleated cells in each sample was estimated by amplification of reference gene primers within the assay. Sequence reads were collapsed and filtered to measure the absolute abundance of every unique TCRbeta CDR3 rearrangement. For each sample, productive Simpson clonality was calculated as the square root of Simpson's diversity index across productive rearrangements. The table was pulled from immuneACCESS by TCRdb, which kept in-frame rearrangements only. Such tables lose some clones; where checked, under half of the loss comes from unresolved V genes, and the rest has no known cause. That table supplies the V and J calls and clone size; D and trimming were determined from the DNA. The sample data list approximately 69,000 clones, and roughly four fifths of these were observed just once. The ten top clones hold 10% to 15% of the sample.

In Seattle, one collaborating source enrolled patients while the infection was active and tracked those patients longitudinally over the course of disease. Whole blood was collected in K2EDTA tubes by collaborating institutions according to the institutions' own protocols. Collaborator samples were shipped for TCRbeta analysis as frozen whole blood, isolated PBMCs, or DNA extracted from either sample type. With respect to this clone: Its antigen is still unknown. Nothing much larger sits one base from this clone, and base qualities are not available.

The full study reports these points: How much clinical and demographic metadata was included differed by source and by participant, and the metadata was provided uncurated.

V is pruned by 5 bases and J by 0 bases, leaving 7 bases of the junction without a gene match. For CDR1 and CDR2, the germline V gene (reference sequence) lists MNHEY and SMNVEV. The CDR3 contains 16 residues, cysteine and phenylalanine counted. The only DNA kept is the CDR3, 48 bases in frame from the first base. Sequencing was done on a sample of peripheral blood. The chain is made from TRBV27 and TRBJ2-1; 7 of the junction bases match TRBD1. The clonotype was recovered from a man over 45 with COVID-19, enrolled during active disease. The nucleotide sequence is TGTGCCAGCAGTGCGGACAGGCCGAGCTCCTACAATGAGCAGTTCTTC. Translation gives CASSADRPSSYNEQFF.